One and the same sample provided the 19 T cell receptor beta chains below, sequenced in a study of OX40 agonist ivuxolimab in advanced cancers. The assay was immunoSEQ multiplex PCR, and TCRdb's table has in-frame clones only and misses some. The sample holds 72,000 or so clones; more than 65% are singletons and the top ten take 4% to 4.5%. The sequenced sample was CD4+ or CD8+ T cells sorted from blood, obtained in a trial of the OX40 agonist ivuxolimab. Every receptor here comes from an adult with an advanced solid tumor such as melanoma, head and neck, liver or kidney cancer.

The CDR3 region is CASSLLLGDTEAFF. CDR3 coding DNA: TGTGCCAGCAGCTTACTTTTAGGGGACACTGAAGCTTTCTTT. The V and J genes are TRBV7-9 and TRBJ1-1; a possible D gene is TRBD1 (5 bases). Trimming shortened V by 2 bases and J by 3 bases, and 10 bases separated the two germline ends. CDR3 length: 14 residues. Germline V lookup: CDR1 SEHNR, CDR2 FQNEAQ (reference sequence). The entire variable domain, with the rest obtained from reference TRBV7-9 and TRBJ1-1, is as follows: DTGVSQNPRHKITKRGQNVTFRCDPISEHNRLYWYRQTLGQGPEFLTYFQNEAQLEKSRLLSDRFSAERPKGSFSTLEIQRTEQGDSAMYLCASSLLLGDTEAFFGQGTRLTVV.

The chain joins TRBV5-1 to TRBJ1-2; perhaps TRBD1 as D (5 bases). The CDR3 spans 15 residues. V was cut by 0 bases and J by 0 bases, with 9 bases left in between. Germline CDR1 and CDR2: SGHRS and YFSETQ. The CDR3 DNA reads TGCGCCAGCAGCTTGGACGGGGCGGCTAACTATGGCTACACCTTC. Amino acids: CASSLDGAANYGYTF.

This clone was observed a single time. The chain employs TRBV7-2 and TRBJ2-7, with a tentative D call TRBD1 (5 bases). The CDR3 has 14 amino acids. Deletions cut 5 bases from V and 0 bases from J, with 11 bases between. Germline V lookup: CDR1 SGHTA, CDR2 FQGNSA. Here the CDR3 reads CASSTSTASYEQYF. The DNA of the CDR3 is TGTGCCAGCAGCACCTCGACAGCCTCCTACGAGCAGTACTTC. Using reference TRBV7-2 and TRBJ2-7 for the parts outside the CDR3, the full variable domain is GAGVSQSPSNKVTEKGKDVELRCDPISGHTALYWYRQSLGQGLEFLIYFQGNSAPDKSGLPSDRFSAERTGGSVSTLTIQRTQQEDSAVYLCASSTSTASYEQYFGPGTRLTVT.

The chain combines TRBV19 with TRBJ1-4; D possibly corresponds to TRBD1 (6 bases). CDR1 and CDR2 from the germline V gene are LNHDA and SQIVND (reference sequence). The CDR3 runs 12 residues. V lost 3 bases and J 8 bases, leaving 7 bases between the germline ends. The DNA for the CDR3 is TGTGCCAGTAGTATCGGGGGCGAAAAACTGTTTTTT. Translating gives CASSIGGEKLFF.

This sequence joins TRBV6-5 and TRBJ2-7; 9 bases agree with TRBD1. CDR3 length: 16 amino acids. V was pared by 2 bases and J by 4 bases, with 9 bases of the junction left unmatched. Germline V CDR1 and CDR2: MNHEY, SVGAGI. The CDR3 spells CASSYPRQGGPYEQYF. The CDR3 coding sequence is TGTGCCAGCAGTTACCCAAGACAGGGGGGACCGTACGAGCAGTACTTC.

The DNA of the CDR3 is TGTGCCAGCAGCCACCGGACTCGAAGCAATCAGCCCCAGCATTTT. Its protein product is CASSHRTRSNQPQHF. The chain employs TRBV5-6 and TRBJ1-5; no clear D gene. V was cut by 4 bases and J by 1 base, with 12 bases left in between. Germline values: CDR1 SGHDT, CDR2 YYEEEE. The CDR3 runs to 15 residues.

The CDR3 here is CASSLGTGGYTQYF. The CDR3 DNA reads TGTGCCAGCAGCTTAGGGACAGGGGGATATACGCAGTATTTT. This rearrangement joins TRBV7-9 to TRBJ2-3, with TRBD1 identical over 10 bases. The V and J ends lost 1 base and 7 bases, in that order; junction bases with no gene match: 2. This CDR3 contains 14 residues. Germline CDR1 reads SEHNR; CDR2 reads FQNEAQ (reference sequence).

This chain uses TRBV5-4 with TRBJ1-1; tentatively, D is TRBD1 (5 bases). V lost 2 bases, J lost 1 base, and 9 bases lay in between. The CDR3 extends over 14 amino acids. From germline, CDR1 is SGHNT and CDR2 YYREEE (reference sequence). CDR3 amino acids: CASSFARANTEAFF. The DNA for the CDR3 is TGTGCCAGCAGCTTCGCCAGGGCGAACACTGAAGCTTTCTTT.

The chain has TRBV15 and TRBJ1-1, with 8 bases matching TRBD1. The CDR3 runs 16 residues. The germline gives CDR1 LNHNV, CDR2 YYDKDF (reference sequence). V gave up 3 bases and J gave up 4 bases; unmatched junction bases: 10. CDR3 nucleotides: TGTGCCACCAGCAGGGCGACAGGGGTGGGTGCCACTGAAGCTTTCTTT. Protein sequence: CATSRATGVGATEAFF.

The chain uses TRBV5-1 and TRBJ2-2; 9 positions agree with TRBD1. The length of the CDR3 is 16 residues. Losses at the gene ends were 4 bases for V and 5 bases for J; bases not matched to a gene: 9. Germline V gene lookup returns CDR1 SGHRS and CDR2 YFSETQ. The CDR3 bases are TGCGCCAGCAGCCTAGGGGGGACAGGGCGTACCGGGGAGCTGTTTTTT. Translation: CASSLGGTGRTGELFF.

This chain links TRBV6-5 with TRBJ1-1; D not resolved. Trimming took off 4 bases at V and 2 bases at J, with 8 bases between the two ends. The CDR3 is 13 residues long. The germline V gene has CDR1 MNHEY and CDR2 SVGAGI. The CDR3 sequence is CASSSTFNTEAFF. DNA of the CDR3: TGTGCCAGCAGTTCCACCTTTAACACTGAAGCTTTCTTT.

This chain links TRBV6-6 with TRBJ1-4; 12 nucleotides line up with TRBD1. Per germline, CDR1 MNHNY and CDR2 SVGAGI (reference sequence). This CDR3 contains 15 residues. Trimming at V came to 5 bases and at J to 9 bases, leaving 7 bases not matched to a gene. As DNA, the CDR3 is TGTGCCAGCAGTCCCCCGGGACAGGGGGCCCAAAAACTGTTTTTT. It translates to CASSPPGQGAQKLFF.

The J gene is TRBJ2-7, the V gene TRBV11-2, with D possibly matching TRBD1 (5 bases). V lost 1 base to trimming and J lost 1 base, with 5 bases between them. Germline V gene data show CDR1 as SGHAT and CDR2 as FQNNGV. The CDR3 has 13 residues. The CDR3 nucleotides read TGTGCCAGCAGCTTAGGACAGTCCTACGAGCAGTACTTC. This translates into CASSLGQSYEQYF.

There are a few counts of this clone. The V and J genes are TRBV6-6 and TRBJ2-7; D not certain. This CDR3 has 13 amino acids. V dropped 0 bases and J dropped 5 bases, with 8 bases sitting between them. CDR1 and CDR2 (germline): MNHNY, SVGAGI (reference sequence). The DNA of the CDR3 is TGTGCCAGCAGTTACTCCGGATTCCACGAGCAGTACTTC. It is translated as CASSYSGFHEQYF.

To note about this clone: The same CDR3 is also encoded by other DNA sequences in this sample. The V gene is TRBV7-9, the J gene TRBJ1-5, with D tentatively TRBD1 (5 bases). Germline V CDR1 and CDR2: SEHNR, FQNEAQ (reference sequence). This CDR3 is 15 amino acids long. Trimming removed 6 bases at V and 6 bases at J, with 18 bases between. CDR3 nucleotide sequence: TGTGCCAGCAGTTCCGGAGGGCGAAGGGGTCAGCCCCAGCATTTT. Protein: CASSSGGRRGQPQHF.

The chain couples TRBV6-5 to TRBJ2-5, with D perhaps TRBD1 (6 bases). CDR1 and CDR2 (germline): MNHEY, SVGAGI. The CDR3 is made up of 15 amino acids. Trimming stripped 6 bases from V and 2 bases from J, with 16 bases between. The CDR3 reads CASSFYYREQETQYF. The CDR3 region has the DNA TGTGCCAGCAGCTTCTACTACAGGGAGCAAGAGACCCAGTACTTC.

CDR3 coding DNA: TGTGCCAGCTCACGAGGGACCGAGAACACTGAAGCTTTCTTT. It translates to CASSRGTENTEAFF. The chain joins TRBV18 to TRBJ1-1; maybe TRBD1 (5 bases). With 4 bases removed from V and 1 base from J, the gap between germline ends came to 10 bases. This CDR3 spans 14 amino acids. CDR1 KGHSH and CDR2 LQKENI come from the germline V gene. Full variable domain (outside the CDR3, taken from reference TRBV18 and TRBJ1-1): NAGVMQNPRHLVRRRGQEARLRCSPMKGHSHVYWYRQLPEEGLKFMVYLQKENIIDESGMPKERFSAEFPKEGPSILRIQQVVRGDSAAYFCASSRGTENTEAFFGQGTRLTVV.

The V gene is TRBV2, the J gene TRBJ1-5; 8 bases fit TRBD1. Looked up from germline, CDR1 is SNHLY and CDR2 is FYNNEI. Trimming removed 6 bases from V and 0 bases from J; junction bases left unmatched: 10. The CDR3 contains 17 residues. CDR3 DNA: TGTGCCAGCAGGGCGGACAGGGAGGGGAATAGCAATCAGCCCCAGCATTTT. Its protein is CASRADREGNSNQPQHF.

The rearrangement joins TRBV2 to TRBJ1-2; 10 bases match TRBD1. The length of the CDR3 is 17 residues. Germline CDR1 is SNHLY and CDR2 is FYNNEI. The trim removed 6 bases at V and 0 bases at J, leaving 10 bases unmatched. DNA of the CDR3: TGTGCCAGCAGCGCCCCGGGACAGGGGAAGGCTAACTATGGCTACACCTTC. Residues: CASSAPGQGKANYGYTF.